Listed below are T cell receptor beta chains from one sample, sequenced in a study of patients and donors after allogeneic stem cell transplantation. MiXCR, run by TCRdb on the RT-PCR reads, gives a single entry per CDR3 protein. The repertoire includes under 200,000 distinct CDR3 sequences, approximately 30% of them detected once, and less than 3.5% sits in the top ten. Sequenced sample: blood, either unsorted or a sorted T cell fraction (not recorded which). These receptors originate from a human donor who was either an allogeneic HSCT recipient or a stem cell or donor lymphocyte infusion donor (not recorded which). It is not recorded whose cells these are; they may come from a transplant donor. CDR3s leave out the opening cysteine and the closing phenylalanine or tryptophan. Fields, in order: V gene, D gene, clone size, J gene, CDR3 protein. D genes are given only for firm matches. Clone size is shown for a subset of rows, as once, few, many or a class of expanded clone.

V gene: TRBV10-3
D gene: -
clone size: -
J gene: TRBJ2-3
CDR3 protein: AISSAGGTDTQY

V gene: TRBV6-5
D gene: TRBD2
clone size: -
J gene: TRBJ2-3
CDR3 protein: ASSYSASGGPDTQY

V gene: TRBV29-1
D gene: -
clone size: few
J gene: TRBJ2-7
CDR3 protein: SVSVTSYEQY

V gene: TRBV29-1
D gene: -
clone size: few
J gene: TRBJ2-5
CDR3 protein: SVDGLGETQY

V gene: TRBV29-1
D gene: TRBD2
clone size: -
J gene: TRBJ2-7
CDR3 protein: SVDGGVSSYEQY

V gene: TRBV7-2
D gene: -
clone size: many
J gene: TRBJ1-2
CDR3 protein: ASSFAGEGGYT

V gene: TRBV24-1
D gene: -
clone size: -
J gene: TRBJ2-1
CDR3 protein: ATSDYRFGNEQF

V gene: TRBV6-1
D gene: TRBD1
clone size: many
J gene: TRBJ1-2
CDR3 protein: ASTSSGTGYGYT

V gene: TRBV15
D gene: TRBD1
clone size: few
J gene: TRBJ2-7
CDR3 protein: ATSRGQGSYEQY

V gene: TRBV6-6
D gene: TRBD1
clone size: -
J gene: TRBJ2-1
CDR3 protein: ASSWPRGSYNEQF

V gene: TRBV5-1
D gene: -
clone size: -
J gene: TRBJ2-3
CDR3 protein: ASSLQLGGVDTQY

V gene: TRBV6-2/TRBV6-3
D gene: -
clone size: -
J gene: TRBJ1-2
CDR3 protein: ASRTDSYGYT

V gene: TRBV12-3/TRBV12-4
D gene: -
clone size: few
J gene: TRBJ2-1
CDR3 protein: ASSGGSSHNEQF

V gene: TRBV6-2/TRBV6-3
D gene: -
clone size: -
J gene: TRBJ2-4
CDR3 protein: ASSAAGIQY

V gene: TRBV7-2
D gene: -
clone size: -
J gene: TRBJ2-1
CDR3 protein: ASSLALPLSVGNNEQF

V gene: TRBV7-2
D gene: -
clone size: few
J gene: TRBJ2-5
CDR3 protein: ASSALAQETQY

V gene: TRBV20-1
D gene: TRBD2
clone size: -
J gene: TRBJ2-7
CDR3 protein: SASGTSVYEQY

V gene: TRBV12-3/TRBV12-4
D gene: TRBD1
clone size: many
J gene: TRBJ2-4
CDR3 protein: ASRQGAGNIQY

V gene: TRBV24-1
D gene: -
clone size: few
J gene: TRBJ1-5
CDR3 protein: ATSDSGYQPQH

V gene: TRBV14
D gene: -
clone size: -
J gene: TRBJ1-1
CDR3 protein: ASSQVQGNTEAF

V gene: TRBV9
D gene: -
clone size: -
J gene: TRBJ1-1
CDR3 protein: ASSERPGTVNTEAF

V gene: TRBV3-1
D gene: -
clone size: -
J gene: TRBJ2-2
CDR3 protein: ASSLSPGAGNTGELF

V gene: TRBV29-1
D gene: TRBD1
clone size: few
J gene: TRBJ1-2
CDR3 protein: SVVNRGDYGYT

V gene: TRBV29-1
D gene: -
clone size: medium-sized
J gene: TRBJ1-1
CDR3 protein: SVDPGSEAF

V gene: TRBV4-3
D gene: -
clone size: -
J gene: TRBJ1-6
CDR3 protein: ASSPDSLGPQLH

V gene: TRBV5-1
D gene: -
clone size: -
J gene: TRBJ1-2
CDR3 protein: ASSLAAPGTSTYGYT

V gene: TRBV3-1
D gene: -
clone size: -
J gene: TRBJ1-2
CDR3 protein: ASSYGRGRYGYT

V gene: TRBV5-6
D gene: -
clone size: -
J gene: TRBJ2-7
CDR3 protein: ASSLAAPYEQY

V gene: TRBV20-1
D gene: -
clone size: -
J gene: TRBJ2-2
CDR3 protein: SARVQGPGELF

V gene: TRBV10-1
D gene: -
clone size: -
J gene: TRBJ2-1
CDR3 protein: ASSQNRALNEQF

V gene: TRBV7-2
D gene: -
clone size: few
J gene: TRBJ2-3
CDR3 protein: ASSLEHRRPRGNTQY

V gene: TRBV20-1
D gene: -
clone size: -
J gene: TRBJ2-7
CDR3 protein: SARRPRSSYEQY

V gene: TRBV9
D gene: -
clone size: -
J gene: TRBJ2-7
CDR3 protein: ASSVGAVEEQY

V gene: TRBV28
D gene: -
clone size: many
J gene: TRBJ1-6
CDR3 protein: ASNDSPYNSPLH

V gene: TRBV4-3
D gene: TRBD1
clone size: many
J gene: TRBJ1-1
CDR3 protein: ASSSGTGVLREAF

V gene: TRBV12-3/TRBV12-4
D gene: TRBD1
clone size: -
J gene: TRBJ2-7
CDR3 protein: ASSTNRGNSYEQY

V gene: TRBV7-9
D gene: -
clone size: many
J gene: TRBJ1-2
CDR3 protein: ASSFSREGDYYGYT

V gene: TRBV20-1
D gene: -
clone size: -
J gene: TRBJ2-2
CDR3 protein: SASRDLGTGELF

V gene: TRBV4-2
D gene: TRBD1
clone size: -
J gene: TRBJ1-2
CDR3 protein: ASSQVAGTARKNGYT

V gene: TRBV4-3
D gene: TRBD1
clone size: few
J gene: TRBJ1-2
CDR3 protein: ASSPSENRGYGYT

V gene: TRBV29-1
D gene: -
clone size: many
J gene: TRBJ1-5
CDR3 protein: SVTYLRRGRGNQPQH

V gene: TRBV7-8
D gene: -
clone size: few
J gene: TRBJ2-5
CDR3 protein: ASSPHPWRNQETQY

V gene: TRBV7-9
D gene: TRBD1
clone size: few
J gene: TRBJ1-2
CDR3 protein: ASSFVGQGNYGYT

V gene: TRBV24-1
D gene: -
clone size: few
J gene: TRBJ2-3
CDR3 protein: ATKQAGPADTQY

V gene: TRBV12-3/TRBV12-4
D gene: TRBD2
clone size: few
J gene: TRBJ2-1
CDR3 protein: ASSLRGGRSLYEQF

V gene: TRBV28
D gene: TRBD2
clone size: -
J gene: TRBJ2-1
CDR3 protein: ASSFLSGKNEQF

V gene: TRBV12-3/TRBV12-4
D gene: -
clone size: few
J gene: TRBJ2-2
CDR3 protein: ASSRGLMLGPNTGELF

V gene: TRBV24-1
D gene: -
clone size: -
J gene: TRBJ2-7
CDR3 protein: ATSDRVGYYEQY

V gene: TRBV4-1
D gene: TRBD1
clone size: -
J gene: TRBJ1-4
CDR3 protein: ASSQPGQAFEKLF

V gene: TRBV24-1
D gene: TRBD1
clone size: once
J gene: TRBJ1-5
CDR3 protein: ATSDTTPGQGKNQPQH

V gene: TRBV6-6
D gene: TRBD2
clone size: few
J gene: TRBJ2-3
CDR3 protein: ASIPLAGELRDGTDTQY

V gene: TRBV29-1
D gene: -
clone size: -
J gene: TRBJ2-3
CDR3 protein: SDGSGPRGTQY

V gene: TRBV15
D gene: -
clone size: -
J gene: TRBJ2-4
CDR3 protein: ATSREAVGGIQY